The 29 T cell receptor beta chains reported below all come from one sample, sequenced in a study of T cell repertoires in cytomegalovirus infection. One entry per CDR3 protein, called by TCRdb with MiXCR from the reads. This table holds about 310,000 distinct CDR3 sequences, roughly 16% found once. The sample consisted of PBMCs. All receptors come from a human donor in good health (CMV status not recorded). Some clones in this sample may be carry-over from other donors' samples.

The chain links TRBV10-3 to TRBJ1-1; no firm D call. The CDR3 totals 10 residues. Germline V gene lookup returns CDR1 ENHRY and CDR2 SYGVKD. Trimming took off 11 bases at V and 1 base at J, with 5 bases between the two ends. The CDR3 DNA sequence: TGTGCCTCATGGAACACTGAAGCTTTCTTT. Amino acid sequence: CASWNTEAFF.

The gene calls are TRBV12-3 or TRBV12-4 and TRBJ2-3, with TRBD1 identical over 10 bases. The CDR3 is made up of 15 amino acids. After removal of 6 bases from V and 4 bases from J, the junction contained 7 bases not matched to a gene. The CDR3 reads CASSRQGAHPDTQYF. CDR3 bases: TGTGCCAGCAGCCGACAGGGGGCTCACCCAGATACGCAGTATTTT.

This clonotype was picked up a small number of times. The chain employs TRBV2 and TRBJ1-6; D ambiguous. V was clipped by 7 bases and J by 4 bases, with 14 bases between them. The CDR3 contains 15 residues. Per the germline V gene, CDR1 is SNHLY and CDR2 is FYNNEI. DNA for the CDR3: TGTGCCAGCATTCTGGAGGCACAATATAATTCACCCCTCCACTTT. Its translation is CASILEAQYNSPLHF.

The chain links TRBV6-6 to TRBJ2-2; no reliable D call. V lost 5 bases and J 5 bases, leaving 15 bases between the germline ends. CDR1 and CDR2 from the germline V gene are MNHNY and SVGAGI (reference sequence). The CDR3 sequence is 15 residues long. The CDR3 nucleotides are TGTGCCAGCAGTGAGTCCTGGGATCGGACCGGGGAGCTGTTTTTT. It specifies CASSESWDRTGELFF.

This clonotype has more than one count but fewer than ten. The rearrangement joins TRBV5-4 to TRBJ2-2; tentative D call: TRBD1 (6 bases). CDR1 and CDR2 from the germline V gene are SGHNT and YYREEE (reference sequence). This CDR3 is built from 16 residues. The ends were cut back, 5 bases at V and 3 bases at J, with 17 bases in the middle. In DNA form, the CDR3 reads TGTGCCAGCAGTCAAGGACAGACAAGGGACACCGGGGAGCTGTTTTTT. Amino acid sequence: CASSQGQTRDTGELFF.

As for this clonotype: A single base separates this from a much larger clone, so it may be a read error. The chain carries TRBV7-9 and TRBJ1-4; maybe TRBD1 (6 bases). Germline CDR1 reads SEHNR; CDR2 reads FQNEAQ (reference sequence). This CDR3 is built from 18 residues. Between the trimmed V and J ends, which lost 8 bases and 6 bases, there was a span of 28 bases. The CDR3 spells CASGRLDRGPLEDEKLFF. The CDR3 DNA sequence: TGTGCCAGCGGCCGCTTAGACCGGGGGCCCCTTGAAGATGAAAAACTGTTTTTT.

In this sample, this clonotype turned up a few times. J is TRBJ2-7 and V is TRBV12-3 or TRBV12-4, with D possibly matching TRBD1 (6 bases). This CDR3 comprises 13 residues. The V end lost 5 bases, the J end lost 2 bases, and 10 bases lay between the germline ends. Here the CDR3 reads CASSQDSAYEQYF. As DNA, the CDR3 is TGTGCCAGCAGTCAGGACAGCGCCTACGAGCAGTACTTC.

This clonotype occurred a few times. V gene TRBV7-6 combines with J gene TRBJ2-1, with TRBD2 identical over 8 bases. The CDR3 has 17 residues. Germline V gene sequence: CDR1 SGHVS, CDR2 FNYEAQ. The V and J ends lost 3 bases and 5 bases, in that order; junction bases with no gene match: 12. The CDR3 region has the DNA TGTGCCAGCAGCTTGTCGCCCCCGGGGGGGGGGGACAATGAGCAGTTCTTC. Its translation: CASSLSPPGGGDNEQFF.

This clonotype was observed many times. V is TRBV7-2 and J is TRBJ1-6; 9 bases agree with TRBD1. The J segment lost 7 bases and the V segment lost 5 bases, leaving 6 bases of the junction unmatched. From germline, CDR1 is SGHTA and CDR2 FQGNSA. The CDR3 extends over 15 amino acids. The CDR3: CASSQRQGVNSPLHF. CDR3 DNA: TGTGCCAGCAGCCAGAGACAGGGGGTGAATTCACCCCTCCACTTT.

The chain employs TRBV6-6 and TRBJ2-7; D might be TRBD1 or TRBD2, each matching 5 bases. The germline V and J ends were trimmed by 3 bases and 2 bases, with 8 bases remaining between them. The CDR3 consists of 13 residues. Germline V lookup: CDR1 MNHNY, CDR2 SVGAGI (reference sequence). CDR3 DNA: TGTGCCAGCAGTTATGGGGGTCCCTACGAGCAGTACTTC. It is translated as CASSYGGPYEQYF.

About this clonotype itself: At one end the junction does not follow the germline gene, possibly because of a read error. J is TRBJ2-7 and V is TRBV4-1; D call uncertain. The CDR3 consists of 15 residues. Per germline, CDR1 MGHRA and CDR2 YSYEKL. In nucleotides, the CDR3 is TGCGCCAGCAGACAAGGAGTACAGTCGGTTTACGAGCAGTACTTC. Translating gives CASRQGVQSVYEQYF.

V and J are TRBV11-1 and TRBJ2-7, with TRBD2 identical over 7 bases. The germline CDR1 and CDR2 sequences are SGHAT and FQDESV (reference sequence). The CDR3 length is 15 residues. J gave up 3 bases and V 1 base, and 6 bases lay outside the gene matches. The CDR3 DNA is TGTGCCAGCAGCTTAGGCGGCGGGAGAGGCTACGAGCAGTACTTC. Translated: CASSLGGGRGYEQYF.

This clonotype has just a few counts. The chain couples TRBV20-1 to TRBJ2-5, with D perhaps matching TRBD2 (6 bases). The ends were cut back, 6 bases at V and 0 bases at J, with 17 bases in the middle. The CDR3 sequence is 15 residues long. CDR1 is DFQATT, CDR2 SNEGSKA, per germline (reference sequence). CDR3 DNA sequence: TGCAGTGCAACAGATCCTGCGGGGTACCAAGAGACCCAGTACTTC. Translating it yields CSATDPAGYQETQYF.

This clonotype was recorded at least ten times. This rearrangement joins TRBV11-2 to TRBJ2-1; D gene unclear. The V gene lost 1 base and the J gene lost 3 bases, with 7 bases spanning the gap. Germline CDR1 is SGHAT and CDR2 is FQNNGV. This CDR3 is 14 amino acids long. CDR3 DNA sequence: TGTGCCAGCAGCTTAGGGCAGGTCTACAATGAGCAGTTCTTC. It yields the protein CASSLGQVYNEQFF.

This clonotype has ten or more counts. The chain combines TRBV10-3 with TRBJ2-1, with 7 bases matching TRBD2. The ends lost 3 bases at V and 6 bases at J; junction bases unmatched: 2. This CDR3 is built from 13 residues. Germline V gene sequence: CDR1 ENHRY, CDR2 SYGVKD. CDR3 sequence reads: CAISDRLANEQFF. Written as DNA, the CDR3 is TGTGCCATCAGTGACAGACTAGCCAATGAGCAGTTCTTC.

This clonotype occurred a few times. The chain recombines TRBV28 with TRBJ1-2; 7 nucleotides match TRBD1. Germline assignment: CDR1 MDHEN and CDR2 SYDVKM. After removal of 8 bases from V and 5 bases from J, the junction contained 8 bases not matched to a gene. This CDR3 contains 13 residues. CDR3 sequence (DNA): TGTGCCAGCGGTCAGGGACAGCTGTATGGCTACACCTTC. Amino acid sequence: CASGQGQLYGYTF.

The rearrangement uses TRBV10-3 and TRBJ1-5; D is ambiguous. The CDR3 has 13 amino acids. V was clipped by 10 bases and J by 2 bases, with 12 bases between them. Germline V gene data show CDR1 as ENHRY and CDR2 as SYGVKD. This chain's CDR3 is CATGENGNQPQHF. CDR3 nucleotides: TGTGCCACCGGGGAGAATGGCAATCAGCCCCAGCATTTT.

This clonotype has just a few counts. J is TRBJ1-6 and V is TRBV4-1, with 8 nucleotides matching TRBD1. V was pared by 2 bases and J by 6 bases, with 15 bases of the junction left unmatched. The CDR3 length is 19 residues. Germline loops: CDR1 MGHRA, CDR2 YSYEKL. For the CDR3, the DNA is TGCGCCAGCAGCCAAAAACAGGCGCCAGGTGGACAGGGTAATTCACCCCTCCACTTT. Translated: CASSQKQAPGGQGNSPLHF.

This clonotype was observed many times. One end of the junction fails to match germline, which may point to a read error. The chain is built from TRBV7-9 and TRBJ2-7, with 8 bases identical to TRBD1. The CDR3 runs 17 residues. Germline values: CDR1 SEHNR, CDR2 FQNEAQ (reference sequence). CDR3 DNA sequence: TGTGCCAGCAGCATAGCGAGTACCGGGACAGGACAATACGAGCAGTACTTC. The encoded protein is CASSIASTGTGQYEQYF.

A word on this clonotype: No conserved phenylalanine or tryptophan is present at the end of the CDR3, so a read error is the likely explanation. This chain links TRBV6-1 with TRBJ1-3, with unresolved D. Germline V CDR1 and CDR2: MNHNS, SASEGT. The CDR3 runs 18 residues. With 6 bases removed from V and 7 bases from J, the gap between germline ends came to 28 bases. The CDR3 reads CASSSHVATGELTNTIYL. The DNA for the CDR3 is TGTGCCAGCAGCTCCCACGTTGCGACGGGAGAGTTGACTAACACCATATATCTT.

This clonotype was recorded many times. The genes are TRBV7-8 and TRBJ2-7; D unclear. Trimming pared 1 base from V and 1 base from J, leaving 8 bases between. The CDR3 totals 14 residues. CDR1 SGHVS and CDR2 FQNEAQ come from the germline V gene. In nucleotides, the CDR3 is TGTGCCAGCAGCTTAGTAGAATTGTCCTACGAGCAGTACTTC. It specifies CASSLVELSYEQYF.

In nucleotides, the CDR3 is TGCAGCGCGGACAGGTTGGGAAACACTGAAGCTTTCTTT. As protein: CSADRLGNTEAFF. V gene TRBV29-1 combines with J gene TRBJ1-1; TRBD1 matches 7 bases. The germline V gene encodes CDR1 SQVTM and CDR2 ANQGSEA. This CDR3 contains 13 residues. Losses at the gene ends were 7 bases for V and 2 bases for J; bases not matched to a gene: 7.

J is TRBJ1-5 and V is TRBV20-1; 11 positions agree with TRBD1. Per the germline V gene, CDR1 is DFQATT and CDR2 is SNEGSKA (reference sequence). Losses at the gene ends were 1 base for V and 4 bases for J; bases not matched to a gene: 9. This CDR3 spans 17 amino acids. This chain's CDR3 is CSARGGLGQGANQPQHF. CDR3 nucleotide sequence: TGCAGTGCTAGAGGAGGGCTCGGACAGGGGGCTAATCAGCCCCAGCATTTT.

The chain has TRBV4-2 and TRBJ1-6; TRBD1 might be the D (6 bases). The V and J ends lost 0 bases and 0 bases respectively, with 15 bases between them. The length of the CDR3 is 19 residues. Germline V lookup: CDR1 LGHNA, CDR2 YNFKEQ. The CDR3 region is CASSQDVGRGSSYNSPLHF. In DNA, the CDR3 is TGTGCCAGCAGCCAAGATGTAGGTAGGGGGAGCTCCTATAATTCACCCCTCCACTTT.

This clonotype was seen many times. This CDR3 is CASSPLGSPNEKLFF. The DNA of the CDR3 is TGTGCCAGCAGCCCCCTCGGGAGCCCTAATGAAAAACTGTTTTTT. The V gene is TRBV7-2, the J gene TRBJ1-4; no definite D call. This CDR3 has 15 residues. The V end was cut by 5 bases, the J end by 3 bases, with 13 bases between. CDR1 is SGHTA, CDR2 FQGNSA, per germline.

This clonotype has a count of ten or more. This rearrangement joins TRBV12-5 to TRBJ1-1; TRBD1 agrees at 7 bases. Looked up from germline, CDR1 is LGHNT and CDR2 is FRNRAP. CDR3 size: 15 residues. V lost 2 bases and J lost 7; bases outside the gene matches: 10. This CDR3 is CASGLPPQGSYEAFF. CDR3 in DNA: TGTGCTAGTGGTTTGCCGCCACAGGGGTCCTATGAAGCTTTCTTT. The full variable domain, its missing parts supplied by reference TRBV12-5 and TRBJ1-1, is DARVTQTPRHKVTEMGQEVTMRCQPILGHNTVFWYRQTMMQGLELLAYFRNRAPLDDSGMPKDRFSAEMPDATLATLKIQPSEPRDSAVYFCASGLPPQGSYEAFFGQGTRLTVV.

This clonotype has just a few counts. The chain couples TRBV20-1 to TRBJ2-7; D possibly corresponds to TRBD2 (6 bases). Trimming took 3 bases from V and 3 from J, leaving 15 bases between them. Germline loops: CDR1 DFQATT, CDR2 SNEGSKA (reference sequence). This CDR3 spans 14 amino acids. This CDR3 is CSARKSGVFYEQYF. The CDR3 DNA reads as TGCAGTGCTAGGAAATCGGGGGTTTTCTACGAGCAGTACTTC.

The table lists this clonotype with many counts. CDR3 amino acids: CASSLHRGIQPQHF. The CDR3 DNA reads as TGTGCCAGCAGTCTACACAGGGGTATCCAGCCCCAGCATTTT. V gene TRBV12-3 or TRBV12-4 combines with J gene TRBJ1-5; TRBD1 aligns across 7 bases. This CDR3 is 14 amino acids long. V trimming: 5 bases; J trimming: 7 bases; junction bases outside the gene matches: 8.

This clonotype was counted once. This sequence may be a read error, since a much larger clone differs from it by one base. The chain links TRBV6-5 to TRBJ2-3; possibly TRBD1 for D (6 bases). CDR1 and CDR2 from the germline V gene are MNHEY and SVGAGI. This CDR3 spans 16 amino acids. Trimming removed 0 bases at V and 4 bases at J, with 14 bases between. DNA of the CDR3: TGTGCCAGCAGTTACTCGGGAGTGGGGGCCGCAGATACGCAGTATTTT. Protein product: CASSYSGVGAADTQYF.